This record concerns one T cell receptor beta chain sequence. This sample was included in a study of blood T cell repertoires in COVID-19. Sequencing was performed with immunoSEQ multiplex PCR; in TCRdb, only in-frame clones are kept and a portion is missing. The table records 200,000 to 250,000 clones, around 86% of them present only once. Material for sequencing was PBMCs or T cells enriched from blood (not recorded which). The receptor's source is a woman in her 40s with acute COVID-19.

This CDR3 reads CASSPRQASNEKLFF. The CDR3 nucleotides are TGTGCCAGCAGCCCGCGACAGGCTTCTAATGAAAAACTGTTTTTT. The V and J genes are TRBV7-2 and TRBJ1-4; D perhaps matches TRBD1 (6 bases). CDR1 and CDR2 from the germline V gene are SGHTA and FQGNSA. The CDR3 has 15 amino acids. Trimming cost V 5 bases and J 3 bases, with 13 bases left between them.